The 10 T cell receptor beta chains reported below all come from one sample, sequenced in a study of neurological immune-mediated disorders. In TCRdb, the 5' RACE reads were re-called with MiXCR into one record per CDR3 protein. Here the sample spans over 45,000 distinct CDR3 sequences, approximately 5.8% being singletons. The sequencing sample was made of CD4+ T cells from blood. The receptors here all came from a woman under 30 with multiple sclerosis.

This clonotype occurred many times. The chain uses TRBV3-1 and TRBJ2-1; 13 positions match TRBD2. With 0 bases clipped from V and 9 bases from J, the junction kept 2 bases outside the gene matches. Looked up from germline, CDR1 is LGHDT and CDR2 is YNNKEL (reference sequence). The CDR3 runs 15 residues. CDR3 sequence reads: CASSQELAGGREQFF. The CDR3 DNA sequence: TGTGCCAGCAGCCAAGAACTAGCGGGAGGGCGTGAGCAGTTCTTC.

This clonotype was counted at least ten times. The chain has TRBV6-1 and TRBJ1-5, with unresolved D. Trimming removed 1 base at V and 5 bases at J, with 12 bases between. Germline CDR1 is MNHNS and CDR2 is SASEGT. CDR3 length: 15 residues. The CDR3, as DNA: TGTGCCAGCAGTGAAGTCCTAAGGGATCATCAGCCCCAGCATTTT. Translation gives CASSEVLRDHQPQHF.

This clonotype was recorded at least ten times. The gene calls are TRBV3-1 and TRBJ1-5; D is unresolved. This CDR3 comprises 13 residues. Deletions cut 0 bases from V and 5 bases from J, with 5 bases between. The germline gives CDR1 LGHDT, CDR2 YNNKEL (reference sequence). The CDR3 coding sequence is TGTGCCAGCAGCCAAGATCGGGATCAGCCCCAGCATTTT. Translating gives CASSQDRDQPQHF.

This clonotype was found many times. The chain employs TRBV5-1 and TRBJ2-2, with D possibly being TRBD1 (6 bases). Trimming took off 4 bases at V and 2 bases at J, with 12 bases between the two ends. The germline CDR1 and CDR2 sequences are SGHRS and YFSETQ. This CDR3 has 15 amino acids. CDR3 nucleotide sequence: TGCGCCAGCAGCCTCCGGGACACTAACACCGGGGAGCTGTTTTTT. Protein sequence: CASSLRDTNTGELFF.

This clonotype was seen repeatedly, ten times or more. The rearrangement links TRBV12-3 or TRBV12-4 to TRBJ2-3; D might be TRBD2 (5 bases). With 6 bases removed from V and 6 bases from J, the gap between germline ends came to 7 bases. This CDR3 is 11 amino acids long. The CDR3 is CASRRRDTQYF. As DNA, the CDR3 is TGTGCCAGCAGGAGGAGGGATACGCAGTATTTT.

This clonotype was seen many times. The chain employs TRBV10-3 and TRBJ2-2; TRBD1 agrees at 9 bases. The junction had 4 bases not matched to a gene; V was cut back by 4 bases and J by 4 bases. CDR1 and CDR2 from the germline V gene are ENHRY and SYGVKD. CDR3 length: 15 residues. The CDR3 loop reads CAISAGQGITGELFF. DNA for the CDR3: TGTGCCATCAGTGCGGGACAGGGCATCACCGGGGAGCTGTTTTTT.

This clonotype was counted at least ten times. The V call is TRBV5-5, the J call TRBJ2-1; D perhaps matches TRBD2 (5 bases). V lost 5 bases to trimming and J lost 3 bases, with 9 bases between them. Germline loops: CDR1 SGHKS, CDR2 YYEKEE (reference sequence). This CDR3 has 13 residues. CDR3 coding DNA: TGTGCCAGCAGGTTCGGGGTCTACAATGAGCAGTTCTTC. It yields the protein CASRFGVYNEQFF.

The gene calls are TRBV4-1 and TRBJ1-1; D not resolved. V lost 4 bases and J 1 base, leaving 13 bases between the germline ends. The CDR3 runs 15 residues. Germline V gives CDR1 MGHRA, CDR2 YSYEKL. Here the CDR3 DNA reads TGCGCCAGCAGCCCCGGAATTCGGGGGAACACTGAAGCTTTCTTT. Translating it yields CASSPGIRGNTEAFF.

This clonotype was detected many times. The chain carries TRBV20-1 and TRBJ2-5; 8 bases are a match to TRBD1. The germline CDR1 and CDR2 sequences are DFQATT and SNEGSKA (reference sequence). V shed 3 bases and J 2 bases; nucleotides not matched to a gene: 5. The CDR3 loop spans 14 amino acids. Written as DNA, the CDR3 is TGCAGTGCTAGGGACAACAGGGGGCAAGAGACCCAGTACTTC. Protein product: CSARDNRGQETQYF.

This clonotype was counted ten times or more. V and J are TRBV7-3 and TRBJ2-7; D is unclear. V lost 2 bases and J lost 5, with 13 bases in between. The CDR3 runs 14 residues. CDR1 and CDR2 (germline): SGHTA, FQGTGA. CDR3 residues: CASSLSGPVDEQYF. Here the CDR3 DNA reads TGTGCCAGCAGCTTATCTGGGCCCGTAGACGAGCAGTACTTC.